Following are 5 T cell receptor beta chains from one sample sequenced in a study of blood T cells in healthy people across ages. Primers used in a second PCR of about 7 to 12 cycles were a sample-barcoded 5' primer and a J-beta primer mix. Using its own MiXCR run on the 5' RACE reads, TCRdb lists one record per CDR3 protein. The sample lists about 1.7 million distinct CDR3 sequences; about 28% were seen once. The sequenced sample was blood. These receptors originate from a woman aged 25 to 39 in good health.

This clonotype was seen at least ten times. The chain combines TRBV5-1 with TRBJ2-1; D is undetermined. This CDR3 comprises 13 residues. The germline V and J ends were trimmed by 4 bases and 9 bases, with 14 bases remaining between them. Germline V gene data show CDR1 as SGHRS and CDR2 as YFSETQ. CDR3 protein: CASSTEDHTEQFF. The CDR3 nucleotides are TGCGCCAGCAGCACCGAGGATCATACTGAGCAGTTCTTC.

The rearrangement joins TRBV7-6 to TRBJ2-1; 7 nucleotides match TRBD2. V was clipped by 3 bases and J by 2 bases; unmatched bases: 7. This CDR3 has 16 residues. Germline V gene data show CDR1 as SGHVS and CDR2 as FNYEAQ. CDR3 sequence (DNA): TGTGCCAGCAGCTTTATCAGCGGGGATACCTACAATGAGCAGTTCTTC. Encoded protein: CASSFISGDTYNEQFF.

Points on this clonotype: A much larger clone sits a single nucleotide away, making a read error possible. This rearrangement joins TRBV7-2 to TRBJ2-7; 8 bases line up with TRBD2. Germline V lookup: CDR1 SGHTA, CDR2 FQGNSA. The CDR3 sequence is 13 residues long. CDR3 in amino acids: CACSSTSAYEQYF. The CDR3 DNA sequence: TGTGCCTGCAGCTCGACTAGCGCTTACGAGCAGTACTTC.

The chain has TRBV12-3 or TRBV12-4 and TRBJ2-1; 11 nucleotides align to TRBD2. CDR3 length: 16 residues. V was clipped by 2 bases and J by 7 bases; unmatched bases: 7. The CDR3 loop is CASSLFLLAGVNEQFF. CDR3 DNA: TGTGCCAGCAGTTTATTCTTACTAGCGGGAGTGAATGAGCAGTTCTTC.

This clonotype was detected a few times. The chain joins TRBV30 to TRBJ1-6, with 7 bases that match TRBD1. Germline CDR1 reads GTSNPN; CDR2 reads SVGIG (reference sequence). CDR3 length: 14 amino acids. The V and J ends lost 6 bases and 9 bases, in that order; junction bases with no gene match: 11. DNA for the CDR3: TGTGCCTGCAGACTAGACAGGGAAATTTCACCCCTCCACTTT. This sequence encodes CACRLDREISPLHF.